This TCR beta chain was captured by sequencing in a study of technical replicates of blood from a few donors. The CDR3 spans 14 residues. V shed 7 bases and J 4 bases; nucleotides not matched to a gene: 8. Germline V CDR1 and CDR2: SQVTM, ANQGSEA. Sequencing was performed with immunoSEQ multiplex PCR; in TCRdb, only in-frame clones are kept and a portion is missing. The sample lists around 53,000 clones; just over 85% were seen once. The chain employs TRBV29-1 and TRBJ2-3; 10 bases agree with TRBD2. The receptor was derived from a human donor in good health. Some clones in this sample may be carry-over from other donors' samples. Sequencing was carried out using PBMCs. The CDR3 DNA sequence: TGCAGCGGCGGAAATCTAGCGGGGGCAGATACGCAGTATTTT. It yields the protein CSGGNLAGADTQYF.